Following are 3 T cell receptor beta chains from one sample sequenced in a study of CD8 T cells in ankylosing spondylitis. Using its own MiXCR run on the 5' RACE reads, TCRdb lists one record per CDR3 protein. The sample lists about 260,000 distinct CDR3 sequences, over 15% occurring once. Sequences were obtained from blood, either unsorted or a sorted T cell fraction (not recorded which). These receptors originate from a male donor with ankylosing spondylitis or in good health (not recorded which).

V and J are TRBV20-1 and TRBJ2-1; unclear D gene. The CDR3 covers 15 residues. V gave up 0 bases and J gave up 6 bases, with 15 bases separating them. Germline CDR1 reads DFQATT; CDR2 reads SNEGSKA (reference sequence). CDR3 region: CSARDPQRPGNEQFF. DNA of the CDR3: TGCAGTGCTAGAGATCCCCAGAGGCCCGGCAATGAGCAGTTCTTC.

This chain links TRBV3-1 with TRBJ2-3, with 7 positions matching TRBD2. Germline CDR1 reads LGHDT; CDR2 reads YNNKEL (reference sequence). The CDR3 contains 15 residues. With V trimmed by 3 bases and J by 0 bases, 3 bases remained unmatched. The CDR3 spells CASSHRGGSTDTQYF. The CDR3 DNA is TGTGCCAGCAGCCACCGCGGGGGTAGCACAGATACGCAGTATTTT.

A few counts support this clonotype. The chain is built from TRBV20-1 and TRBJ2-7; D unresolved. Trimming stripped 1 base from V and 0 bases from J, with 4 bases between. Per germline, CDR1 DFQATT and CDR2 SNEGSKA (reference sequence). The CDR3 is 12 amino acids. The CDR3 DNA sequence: TGCAGTGCTAGAGGGGACTCCTACGAGCAGTACGTC. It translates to CSARGDSYEQYV.